This entry describes one T cell receptor (beta chain). This sample was included in a study of shared clonotypes between healthy human individuals. The authors' processing: From ImmunoSEQ came sequences covering only the junction and carrying no quality scores, so filtering differed. Using immunoSEQ multiplex PCR, the repertoire was profiled, and TCRdb retains in-frame clones only, with some absent. The V and J calls and clone size were taken over from that table, and D and trimming were inferred from the DNA. Found here are 2,500,000 or so clones, more than 85% of them singletons; the top ten hold 0.36%. Into CD45RA+ naive and CD45RA-negative memory subsets, the CD4+ cells were split. This receptor was identified in a man aged 18 to 30 in good health. Some clones in this sample may be carry-over from other donors' samples. The sequenced sample was naive CD4+ T cells from PBMCs. The subset is: CD45RA+ positively selected.

The CDR3 protein is CASRTMPINTEAFF. CDR3 DNA: TGTGCCAGCAGGACTATGCCAATAAACACTGAAGCTTTCTTT. The V gene is TRBV27, the J gene TRBJ1-1; D call uncertain. The V gene's germline CDR1 is MNHEY and CDR2 SMNVEV (reference sequence). CDR3 length: 14 residues. V was pared by 6 bases and J by 2 bases, with 13 bases between.